The rows below give T cell receptor beta chains drawn from one sample of a study of CD8 T cells in ankylosing spondylitis. TCRdb recomputed calls from the 5' RACE reads with MiXCR, one row per CDR3 protein. The table includes around 250,000 distinct CDR3 sequences, about 30% detected once. Sequencing used blood, either unsorted or a sorted T cell fraction (not recorded which). Source of these receptors: a male donor with ankylosing spondylitis or in good health (not recorded which). Each CDR3 is given with its conserved first and last residue. The order of the fields is J gene, CDR3 length, V gene, D gene, clone size, CDR3 protein, CDR3 DNA. A D gene is named only where the DNA matches it firmly. For some rows the clone size is stated as once, few or many, or as a class when expanded; others skip it.

j_gene: TRBJ2-3
len: 16
v_gene: TRBV20-1
d_gene: TRBD2
abundance: many
CDR3aa: CSAWTSGGTSTDTQYF
CDR3nt: TGCAGTGCTTGGACTAGCGGGGGAACTAGCACAGATACGCAGTATTTT

j_gene: TRBJ2-7
len: 14
v_gene: TRBV27
d_gene: NA
abundance: few
CDR3aa: CASSSSLGIFGQYF
CDR3nt: NA

j_gene: TRBJ2-3
len: 14
v_gene: TRBV5-1
d_gene: NA
abundance: NA
CDR3aa: CASSSAPGVDTQYF
CDR3nt: TGCGCCAGCAGCTCCGCACCAGGGGTAGATACGCAGTATTTT

j_gene: TRBJ2-7
len: 14
v_gene: TRBV20-1
d_gene: NA
abundance: many
CDR3aa: CSASPRGRSYEQYF
CDR3nt: TGCAGTGCTAGCCCTAGGGGACGCTCCTACGAGCAGTACTTC

j_gene: TRBJ1-2
len: 11
v_gene: TRBV5-6
d_gene: NA
abundance: NA
CDR3aa: CASTIGGGYTF
CDR3nt: TGTGCCAGCACGATAGGAGGTGGCTACACCTTC

j_gene: TRBJ2-5
len: 11
v_gene: TRBV20-1
d_gene: TRBD1
abundance: NA
CDR3aa: CSAAGGETQYF
CDR3nt: TGCAGTGCAGCAGGGGGAGAGACCCAGTACTTC

j_gene: TRBJ2-7
len: 16
v_gene: TRBV12-3/TRBV12-4
d_gene: NA
abundance: NA
CDR3aa: CASSLAKDAILYEQYF
CDR3nt: TGTGCCAGCAGTTTAGCCAAGGACGCCATTCTCTACGAGCAGTACTTC

j_gene: TRBJ1-5
len: 15
v_gene: TRBV5-5
d_gene: NA
abundance: NA
CDR3aa: CASSLDRYSNQPQHF
CDR3nt: TGTGCCAGCAGCTTGGACAGGTATAGCAATCAGCCCCAGCATTTT

j_gene: TRBJ1-2
len: 15
v_gene: TRBV20-1
d_gene: NA
abundance: NA
CDR3aa: CSARSRDWANYGYTF
CDR3nt: TGCAGTGCTAGGTCCCGGGACTGGGCTAACTATGGCTACACCTTC

j_gene: TRBJ1-4
len: 18
v_gene: TRBV6-5
d_gene: NA
abundance: few
CDR3aa: CASSSQDGTPATNEKLFF
CDR3nt: TGTGCCAGCAGTTCTCAAGACGGGACGCCGGCAACTAATGAAAAACTGTTTTTT

j_gene: TRBJ2-7
len: 12
v_gene: TRBV7-6
d_gene: TRBD1
abundance: few
CDR3aa: CASAGTGYEQYF
CDR3nt: TGTGCCAGCGCCGGGACAGGCTACGAGCAGTACTTC

j_gene: TRBJ1-6
len: 14
v_gene: TRBV7-8
d_gene: NA
abundance: NA
CDR3aa: CASSPREGGSPLHF
CDR3nt: TGTGCCAGCAGCCCTCGTGAGGGGGGCTCACCCCTCCACTTT

j_gene: TRBJ1-2
len: 15
v_gene: TRBV9
d_gene: TRBD1
abundance: NA
CDR3aa: CASSGSGTAVYGYTF
CDR3nt: TGTGCCAGCAGCGGATCCGGGACAGCTGTCTATGGCTACACCTTC

j_gene: TRBJ1-4
len: 14
v_gene: TRBV12-3/TRBV12-4
d_gene: NA
abundance: NA
CDR3aa: CASSYLLQGGELFF
CDR3nt: TGTGCCAGCAGTTATCTTCTGCAGGGCGGGGAACTGTTTTTT